These 16 T cell receptor beta chains came from one sample sequenced in a study of T cell responses to AZD1222 COVID-19 vaccine (dated by TCRdb to the early 2020s). The sample's time point label is to be understood as: about 28 days (+/-7) after the second vaccine dose. Libraries were constructed by the immunoSEQ multiplex PCR assay. Held by TCRdb, this immuneACCESS table contains in-frame sequences only and omits some clones. Under half of the omission traces to an unresolved V gene where checked; the cause of the rest is unknown. For this sample there are approximately 150,000 clones; more than 75% appear just once. Approximately 4.5% of the sample belongs to the ten largest clones. The sequenced sample was peripheral blood, obtained 28 days after the second AZD1222 dose. All receptors come from an adult who received the AZD1222 COVID-19 vaccine.

The chain employs TRBV12-3 or TRBV12-4 and TRBJ1-2, with 8 bases aligning to TRBD1. CDR3 length: 13 residues. The V segment lost 6 bases and the J segment 6 bases; nucleotides outside the gene matches: 6. The CDR3 DNA reads as TGTGCCAGCAGCCAACGGACAGGGCATGGCTACACCTTC. Protein sequence: CASSQRTGHGYTF.

The chain employs TRBV20-1 and TRBJ1-2, with 8 bases that match TRBD1. V was clipped by 5 bases and J by 5 bases; unmatched bases: 1. Germline V gene data show CDR1 as DFQATT and CDR2 as SNEGSKA (reference sequence). The CDR3 totals 11 residues. CDR3 region: CSARTGYGYTF. For the CDR3, the DNA is TGCAGTGCTCGGACAGGGTATGGCTACACCTTC.

The V call is TRBV28, the J call TRBJ2-7, with 8 nucleotides matching TRBD2. The CDR3 is made up of 13 amino acids. CDR1 and CDR2 from the germline V gene are MDHEN and SYDVKM. With V trimmed by 11 bases and J by 0 bases, 6 bases remained unmatched. The CDR3 nucleotides are TGTGCCGCGGGAGCGGGGGTCTCCTACGAGCAGTACTTC. As protein: CAAGAGVSYEQYF.

V usage is TRBV19 and J usage is TRBJ2-7; D is perhaps TRBD2 (6 bases). The V and J ends lost 3 bases and 6 bases respectively, with 9 bases between them. Germline V gene data show CDR1 as LNHDA and CDR2 as SQIVND (reference sequence). The CDR3 has 12 amino acids. CDR3 loop: CASSIMGGEQYF. The CDR3 nucleotides read TGTGCCAGTAGTATTATGGGGGGCGAGCAGTACTTC.

J is TRBJ2-7 and V is TRBV6-1; D is possibly TRBD1 (5 bases). This CDR3 has 12 amino acids. Between the trimmed V and J ends, which lost 2 bases and 5 bases, there was a span of 7 bases. Germline V gene sequence: CDR1 MNHNS, CDR2 SASEGT. Here the CDR3 DNA reads TGTGCCAGCAGTGAACTAGGGGACGAGCAGTACTTC. Protein: CASSELGDEQYF.

The gene calls are TRBV21-1 and TRBJ1-6. TRBV21-1 is given as a pseudogene. This CDR3 spans 16 amino acids. The CDR3, as DNA: TGTGCCAGCAGTTTAGAGGGGTATGATCAACTTTCACCCCTCCACTTT. Residues: CASSLEGYDQLSPLHF.

The chain has TRBV11-2 and TRBJ1-2; 7 positions match TRBD1. Germline CDR1 SGHAT, CDR2 FQNNGV. This CDR3 comprises 15 residues. J was trimmed by 4 bases and V by 5 bases; bases with no gene match: 10. CDR3 DNA sequence: TGTGCCAGCAGCAAAATAAAGGGACAGACCTATGGCTACACCTTC. Its translation: CASSKIKGQTYGYTF. The complete variable domain, with remaining parts taken from reference TRBV11-2 and TRBJ1-2, reads EAGVAQSPRYKIIEKRQSVAFWCNPISGHATLYWYQQILGQGPKLLIQFQNNGVVDDSQLPKDRFSAERLKGVDSTLKIQPAKLEDSAVYLCASSKIKGQTYGYTFGSGTRLTVV.

For this clone: A read error may produce the germline difference seen at one junction end. The chain recombines TRBV5-3 with TRBJ1-5; maybe TRBD1 (5 bases). TRBV5-3 is placed among ORFs of uncertain function. The CDR3 covers 17 residues. CDR3: CATSTGLYSRNNQPQHF. In DNA form, the CDR3 reads TGTGCCACAAGCACGGGACTATATTCCCGGAACAATCAGCCCCAGCATTTT.

The rearrangement joins TRBV4-1 to TRBJ1-1; D gene unclear. This CDR3 comprises 14 residues. The germline gives CDR1 MGHRA, CDR2 YSYEKL. Trimming shortened V by 0 bases and J by 6 bases, and 11 bases separated the two germline ends. DNA for the CDR3: TGCGCCAGCAGCCAAGAGAGAGGGTTTGCTGAAGCTTTCTTT. Its translation is CASSQERGFAEAFF.

The chain uses TRBV6-5 and TRBJ2-1, with D tentatively TRBD2 (6 bases). In germline, CDR1 is MNHEY, CDR2 SVGAGI. V gave up 7 bases and J gave up 7 bases, with 17 bases separating them. The CDR3 totals 14 residues. The DNA of the CDR3 is TGTGCCAGCATACCCCCGGGGGAGCGGAATGAGCAGTTCTTC. It specifies CASIPPGERNEQFF.

The sample holds one count of this clone. The rearrangement links TRBV4-1 to TRBJ1-2; unclear D gene. Germline assignment: CDR1 MGHRA and CDR2 YSYEKL. V was shortened by 3 bases and J by 4 bases, with 18 bases between the two germline ends. CDR3 size: 16 residues. CDR3 residues: CASSQINQDPIYGYTF. For the CDR3, the DNA is TGCGCCAGCAGCCAGATAAACCAGGATCCCATCTATGGCTACACCTTC.

This clone has only one observation. The chain combines TRBV2 with TRBJ1-5; the D is unclear. CDR3 length equals 13 residues. Germline V gene data show CDR1 as SNHLY and CDR2 as FYNNEI. Trimming pared 6 bases from V and 7 bases from J, leaving 13 bases between. The CDR3 DNA follows: TGTGCCAGCAGAGCGGACCAGTCCCAGCCCCAGCATTTT. Translated, it gives CASRADQSQPQHF.

V usage is TRBV19 and J usage is TRBJ1-1, with a possible D match to TRBD1 (5 bases). The CDR3 totals 14 residues. Germline CDR1 is LNHDA and CDR2 is SQIVND (reference sequence). The ends were cut back, 0 bases at V and 11 bases at J, with 16 bases in the middle. The CDR3 sequence: CASSIDGGPGGAFF. CDR3 coding DNA: TGTGCCAGTAGTATAGACGGGGGTCCCGGTGGGGCTTTCTTT. Complete variable domain (other parts from reference TRBV19 and TRBJ1-1): DGGITQSPKYLFRKEGQNVTLSCEQNLNHDAMYWYRQDPGQGLRLIYYSQIVNDFQKGDIAEGYSVSREKKESFPLTVTSAQKNPTAFYLCASSIDGGPGGAFFGQGTRLTVV.

The CDR3 nucleotides are TGTGCCAGTACCAGACCAGGTGTCGGTAATTCACCCCTCCACTTT. This encodes CASTRPGVGNSPLHF. This chain uses TRBV19 with TRBJ1-6, with D unresolved. The V and J ends lost 7 bases and 6 bases respectively, with 16 bases between them. There are 15 residues in the CDR3. Germline V lookup: CDR1 LNHDA, CDR2 SQIVND (reference sequence).

Note on this clone: An end of the junction differs from the germline gene, which may be a read error. V and J are TRBV7-2 and TRBJ1-1; no firm D call. From germline, CDR1 is SGHTA and CDR2 FQGNSA. The CDR3 covers 12 residues. The CDR3 reads CASSRPGSRSLF. CDR3 bases: TGTGCCAGCAGCCGACCCGGCTCCCGGTCGCTCTTT.

Only a few counts were recorded for this clone. The chain links TRBV15 to TRBJ1-2, with TRBD1 matching over 7 bases. CDR1 LNHNV and CDR2 YYDKDF come from the germline V gene (reference sequence). After removal of 1 base from V and 7 bases from J, the junction contained 9 bases not matched to a gene. This CDR3 region has 15 residues. This CDR3 reads CATSRAPEGARGYTF. Written as DNA, the CDR3 is TGTGCCACCAGCAGAGCTCCCGAGGGGGCGCGTGGCTACACCTTC.